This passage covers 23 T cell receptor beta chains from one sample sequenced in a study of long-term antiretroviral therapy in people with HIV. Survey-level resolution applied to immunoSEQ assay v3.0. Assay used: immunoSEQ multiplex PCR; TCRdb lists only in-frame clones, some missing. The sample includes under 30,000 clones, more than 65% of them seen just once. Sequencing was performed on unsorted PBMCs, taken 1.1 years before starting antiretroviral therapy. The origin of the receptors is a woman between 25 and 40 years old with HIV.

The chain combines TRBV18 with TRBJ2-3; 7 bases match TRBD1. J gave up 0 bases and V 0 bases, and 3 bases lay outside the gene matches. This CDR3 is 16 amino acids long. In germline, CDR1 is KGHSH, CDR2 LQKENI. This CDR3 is CASSPPGQTSTDTQYF. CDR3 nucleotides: TGTGCCAGCTCACCACCGGGACAGACAAGCACAGATACGCAGTATTTT.

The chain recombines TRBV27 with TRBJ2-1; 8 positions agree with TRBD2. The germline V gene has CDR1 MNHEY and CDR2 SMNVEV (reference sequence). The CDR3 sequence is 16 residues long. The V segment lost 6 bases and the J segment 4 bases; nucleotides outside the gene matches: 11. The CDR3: CASSPPLAGSYNEQFF. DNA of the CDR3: TGTGCCAGCAGCCCTCCCCTAGCGGGTTCATACAATGAGCAGTTCTTC.

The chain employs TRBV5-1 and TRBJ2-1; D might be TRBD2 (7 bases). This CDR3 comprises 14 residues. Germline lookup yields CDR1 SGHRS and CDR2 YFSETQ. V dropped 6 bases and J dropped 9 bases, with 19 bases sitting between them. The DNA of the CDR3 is TGCGCCAGCATTCTGGGGGGGGGCATCGGTGAGCAGTTCTTC. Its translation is CASILGGGIGEQFF.

The CDR3 DNA follows: TGTGCCTGGAGAACCCAGGGCCTCTCGGGAACAGATACGCAGTATTTT. This codes for CAWRTQGLSGTDTQYF. The rearrangement joins TRBV30 to TRBJ2-3; the D gene could be TRBD1 or TRBD2 (5 bases each). The CDR3 consists of 16 residues. Trimming removed 3 bases at V and 3 bases at J, with 19 bases between. Per the germline V gene, CDR1 is GTSNPN and CDR2 is SVGIG (reference sequence).

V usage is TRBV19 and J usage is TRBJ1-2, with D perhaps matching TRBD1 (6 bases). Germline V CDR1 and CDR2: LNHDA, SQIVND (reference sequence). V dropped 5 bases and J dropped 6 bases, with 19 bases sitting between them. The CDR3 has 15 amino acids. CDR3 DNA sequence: TGTGCCAGTAGTGAGGGGGGGCTTGGTCGGAATGGCTACACCTTC. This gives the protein CASSEGGLGRNGYTF.

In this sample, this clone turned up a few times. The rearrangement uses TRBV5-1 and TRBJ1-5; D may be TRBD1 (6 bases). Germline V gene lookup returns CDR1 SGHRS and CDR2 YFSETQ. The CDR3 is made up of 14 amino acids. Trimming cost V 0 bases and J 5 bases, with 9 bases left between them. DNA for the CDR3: TGCGCCAGCAGCTTGGAAGCAGGGGATCAGCCCCAGCATTTT. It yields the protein CASSLEAGDQPQHF.

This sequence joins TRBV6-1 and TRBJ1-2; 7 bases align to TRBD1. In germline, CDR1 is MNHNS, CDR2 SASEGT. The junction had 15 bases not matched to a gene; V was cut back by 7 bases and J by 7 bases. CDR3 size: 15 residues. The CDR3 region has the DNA TGTGCCAGCAAGATAGGGGGACAGCCGTATGGTGGCTACACCTTC. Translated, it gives CASKIGGQPYGGYTF.

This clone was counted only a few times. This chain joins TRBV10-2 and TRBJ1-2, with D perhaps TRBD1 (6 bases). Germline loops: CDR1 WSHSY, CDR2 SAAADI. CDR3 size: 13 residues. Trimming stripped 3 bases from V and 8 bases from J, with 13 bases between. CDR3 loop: CASSDGGGAGYTF. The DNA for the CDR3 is TGCGCCAGCAGTGACGGAGGGGGGGCCGGCTACACCTTC.

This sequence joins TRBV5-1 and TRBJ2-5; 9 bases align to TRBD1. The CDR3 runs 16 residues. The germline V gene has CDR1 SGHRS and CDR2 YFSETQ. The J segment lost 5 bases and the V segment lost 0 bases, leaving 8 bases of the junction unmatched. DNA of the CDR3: TGCGCCAGCAGCTTGGGACAGGGGGTCGCCTCGGAGACCCAGTACTTC. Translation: CASSLGQGVASETQYF.

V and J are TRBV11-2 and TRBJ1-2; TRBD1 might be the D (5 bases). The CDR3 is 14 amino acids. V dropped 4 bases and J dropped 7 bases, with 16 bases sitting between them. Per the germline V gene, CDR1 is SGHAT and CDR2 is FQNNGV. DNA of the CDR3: TGTGCCAGCAGCTCCTATTCCGGGACCCGTGGCTACACCTTC. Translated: CASSSYSGTRGYTF.

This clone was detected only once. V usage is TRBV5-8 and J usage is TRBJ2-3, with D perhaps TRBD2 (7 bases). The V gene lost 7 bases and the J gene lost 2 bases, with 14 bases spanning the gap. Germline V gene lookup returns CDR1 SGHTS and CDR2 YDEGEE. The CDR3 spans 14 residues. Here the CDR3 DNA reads TGTGCCAGCGCGGGTCGGGGGGCCACAGATACGCAGTATTTT. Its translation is CASAGRGATDTQYF.

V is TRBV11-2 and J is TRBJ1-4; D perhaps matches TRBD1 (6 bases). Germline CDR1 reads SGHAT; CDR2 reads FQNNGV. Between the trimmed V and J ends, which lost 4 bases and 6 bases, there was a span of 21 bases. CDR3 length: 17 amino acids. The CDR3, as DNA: TGTGCCAGCAGCTCCGGGGTAGGGTACAGGGTATATGAAAAACTGTTTTTT. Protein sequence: CASSSGVGYRVYEKLFF.

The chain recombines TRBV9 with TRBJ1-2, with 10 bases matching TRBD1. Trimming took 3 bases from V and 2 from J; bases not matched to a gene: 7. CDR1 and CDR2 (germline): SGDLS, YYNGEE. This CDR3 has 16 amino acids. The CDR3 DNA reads TGTGCCAGCAGCGGTGAGGGACAGGGGTTAAACTATGGCTACACCTTC. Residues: CASSGEGQGLNYGYTF.

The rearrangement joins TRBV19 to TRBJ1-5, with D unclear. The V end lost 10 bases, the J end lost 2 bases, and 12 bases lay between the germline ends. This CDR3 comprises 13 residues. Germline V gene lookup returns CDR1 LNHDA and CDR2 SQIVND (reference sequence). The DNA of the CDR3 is TGTGCCACCAACACTATCCGCAATCAGCCCCAGCATTTT. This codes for CATNTIRNQPQHF.

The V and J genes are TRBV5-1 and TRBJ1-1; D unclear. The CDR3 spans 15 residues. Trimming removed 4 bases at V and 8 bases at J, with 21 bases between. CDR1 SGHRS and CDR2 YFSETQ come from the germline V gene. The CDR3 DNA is TGCGCCAGCAGCCTCGGACGGGCCGCGAGTGGAGAAGCTTTCTTT. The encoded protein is CASSLGRAASGEAFF.

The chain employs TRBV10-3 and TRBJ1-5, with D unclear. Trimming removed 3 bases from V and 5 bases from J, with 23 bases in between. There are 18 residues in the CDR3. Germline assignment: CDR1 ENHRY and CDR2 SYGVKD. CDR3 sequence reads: CAISEGRIFSRGDQPQHF. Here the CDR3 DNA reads TGTGCCATCAGTGAAGGGAGGATTTTTTCCCGGGGAGATCAGCCCCAGCATTTT.

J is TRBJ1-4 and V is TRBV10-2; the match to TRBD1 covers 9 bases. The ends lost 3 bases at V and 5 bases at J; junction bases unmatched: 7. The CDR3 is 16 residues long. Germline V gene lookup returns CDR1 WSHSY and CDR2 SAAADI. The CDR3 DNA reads TGCGCCAGCAGTGATCAAGCCGGGACAGGGAATGAAAAACTGTTTTTT. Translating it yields CASSDQAGTGNEKLFF.

CDR3: CASSSISGGEKLFF. CDR3 coding DNA: TGTGCCAGCAGCTCAATCTCAGGGGGGGAAAAACTGTTTTTT. The rearrangement links TRBV7-6 to TRBJ1-4; TRBD1 matches 7 bases. The CDR3 consists of 14 residues. The germline gives CDR1 SGHVS, CDR2 FNYEAQ. V was clipped by 4 bases and J by 8 bases; unmatched bases: 7.

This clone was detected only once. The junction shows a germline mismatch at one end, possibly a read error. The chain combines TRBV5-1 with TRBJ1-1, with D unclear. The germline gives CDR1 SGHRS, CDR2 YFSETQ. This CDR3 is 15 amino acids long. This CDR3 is CASRPRVTLNTEAFF. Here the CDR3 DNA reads TGCGCCAGCCGACCTCGAGTGACACTGAATACTGAAGCTTTCTTT.

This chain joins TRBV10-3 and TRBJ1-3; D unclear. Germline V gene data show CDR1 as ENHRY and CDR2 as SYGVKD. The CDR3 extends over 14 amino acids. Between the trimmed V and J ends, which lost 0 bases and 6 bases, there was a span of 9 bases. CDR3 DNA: TGTGCCATCAGTGAGTCTTGGTTTTCAAACACCATATATTTT. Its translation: CAISESWFSNTIYF.

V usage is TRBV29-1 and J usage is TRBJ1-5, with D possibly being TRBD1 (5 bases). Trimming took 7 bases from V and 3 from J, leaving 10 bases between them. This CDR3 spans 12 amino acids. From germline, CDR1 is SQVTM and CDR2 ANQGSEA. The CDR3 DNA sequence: TGCAGCGGAGGGGATCTCAATCAGCCCCAGCATTTT. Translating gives CSGGDLNQPQHF.

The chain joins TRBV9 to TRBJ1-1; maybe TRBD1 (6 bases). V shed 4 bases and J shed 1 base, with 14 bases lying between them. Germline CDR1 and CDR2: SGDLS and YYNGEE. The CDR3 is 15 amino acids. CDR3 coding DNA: TGTGCCAGCAGCCTTGTATTGGGACAGAACACTGAAGCTTTCTTT. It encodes CASSLVLGQNTEAFF.

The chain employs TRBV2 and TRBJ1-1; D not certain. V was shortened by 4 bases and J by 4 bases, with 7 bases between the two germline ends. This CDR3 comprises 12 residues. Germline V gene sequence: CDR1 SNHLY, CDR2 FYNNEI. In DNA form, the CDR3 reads TGTGCCAGCAGTGCTTATTCCACTGAAGCTTTCTTT. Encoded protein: CASSAYSTEAFF.